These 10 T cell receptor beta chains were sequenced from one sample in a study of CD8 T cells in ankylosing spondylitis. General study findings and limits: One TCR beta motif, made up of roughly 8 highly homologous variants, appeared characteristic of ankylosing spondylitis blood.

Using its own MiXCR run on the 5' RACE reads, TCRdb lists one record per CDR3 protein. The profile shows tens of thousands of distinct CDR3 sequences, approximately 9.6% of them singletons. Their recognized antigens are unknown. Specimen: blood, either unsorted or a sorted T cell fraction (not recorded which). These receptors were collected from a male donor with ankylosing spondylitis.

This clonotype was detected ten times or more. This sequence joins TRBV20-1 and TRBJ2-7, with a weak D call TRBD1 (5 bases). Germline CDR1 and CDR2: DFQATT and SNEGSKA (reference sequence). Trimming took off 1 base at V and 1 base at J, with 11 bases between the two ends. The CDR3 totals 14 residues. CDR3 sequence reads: CSARVSTVSYEQYF. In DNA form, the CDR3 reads TGCAGTGCTAGAGTTTCGACAGTTTCCTACGAGCAGTACTTC.

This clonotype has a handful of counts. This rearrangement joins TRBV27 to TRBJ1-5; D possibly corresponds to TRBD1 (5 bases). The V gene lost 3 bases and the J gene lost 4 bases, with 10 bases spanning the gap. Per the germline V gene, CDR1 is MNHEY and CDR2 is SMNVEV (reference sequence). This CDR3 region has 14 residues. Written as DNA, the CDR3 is TGTGCCAGCAGTTTGACAGTATCAAATCAGCCCCAGCATTTT. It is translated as CASSLTVSNQPQHF.

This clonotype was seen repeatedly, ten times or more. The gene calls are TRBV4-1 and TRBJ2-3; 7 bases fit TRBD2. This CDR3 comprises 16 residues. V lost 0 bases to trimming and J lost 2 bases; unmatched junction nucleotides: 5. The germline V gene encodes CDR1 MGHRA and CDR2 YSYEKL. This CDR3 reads CASSQEVGGYTDTQYF. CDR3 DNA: TGCGCCAGCAGCCAAGAGGTGGGAGGGTACACAGATACGCAGTATTTT.

CDR3 region: CATSRRSPNEQFF. The CDR3 DNA follows: TGTGCCACCAGCAGAAGGAGTCCGAATGAGCAGTTCTTC. This sequence joins TRBV15 and TRBJ2-1; D gene unclear. Germline V gives CDR1 LNHNV, CDR2 YYDKDF (reference sequence). V was cut by 2 bases and J by 7 bases, with 9 bases left in between. The CDR3 length is 13 residues.

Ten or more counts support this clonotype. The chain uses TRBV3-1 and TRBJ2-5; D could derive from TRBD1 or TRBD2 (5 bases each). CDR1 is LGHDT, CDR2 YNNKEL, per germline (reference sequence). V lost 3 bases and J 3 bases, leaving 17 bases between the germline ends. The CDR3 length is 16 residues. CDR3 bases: TGTGCCAGCAGCCAGGGGGTGGGAGCGATCAAAGAGACCCAGTACTTC. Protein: CASSQGVGAIKETQYF.

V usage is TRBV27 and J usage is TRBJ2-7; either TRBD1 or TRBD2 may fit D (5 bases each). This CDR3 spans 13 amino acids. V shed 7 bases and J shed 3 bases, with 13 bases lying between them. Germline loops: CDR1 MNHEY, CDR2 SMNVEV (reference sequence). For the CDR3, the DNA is TGTGCCAGCAACTGGGACCAACACTACGAGCAGTACGTC. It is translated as CASNWDQHYEQYV.

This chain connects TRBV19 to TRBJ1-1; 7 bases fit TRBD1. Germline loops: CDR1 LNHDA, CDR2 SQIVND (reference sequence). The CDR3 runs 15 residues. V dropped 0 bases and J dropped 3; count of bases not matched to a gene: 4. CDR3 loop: CASSIDGDSYTEAFF. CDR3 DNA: TGTGCCAGTAGTATAGATGGGGACAGTTACACTGAAGCTTTCTTT.

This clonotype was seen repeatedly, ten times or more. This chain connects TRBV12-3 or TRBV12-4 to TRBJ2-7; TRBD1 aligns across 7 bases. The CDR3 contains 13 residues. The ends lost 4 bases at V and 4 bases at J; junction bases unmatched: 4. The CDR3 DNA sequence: TGTGCCAGCAGTTGGACAGGAGTATACGAGCAGTACGTC. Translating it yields CASSWTGVYEQYV.

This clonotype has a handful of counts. The CDR3 region is CASSELSLAGEGYEQFF. In DNA, the CDR3 is TGCGCCAGCAGCGAACTCTCACTAGCGGGAGAGGGGTATGAGCAGTTCTTC. The V call is TRBV5-1, the J call TRBJ2-1; 11 positions match TRBD2. CDR3 length: 17 amino acids. V lost 4 bases and J lost 8; bases outside the gene matches: 14. The germline V gene encodes CDR1 SGHRS and CDR2 YFSETQ.

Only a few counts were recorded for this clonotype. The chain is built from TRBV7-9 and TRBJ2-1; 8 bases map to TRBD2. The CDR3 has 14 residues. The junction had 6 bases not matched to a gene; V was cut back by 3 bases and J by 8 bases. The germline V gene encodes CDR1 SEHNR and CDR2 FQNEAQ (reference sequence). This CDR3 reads CASSFPGGGHEQFF. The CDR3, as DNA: TGTGCCAGCAGCTTCCCGGGGGGGGGCCATGAGCAGTTCTTC.